These 23 T cell receptor beta chains share one sample of origin, sequenced in a study of response to subunit inactivated influenza vaccine. TCRdb ran MiXCR on the RT-PCR reads and lists one entry per CDR3 protein. Among a few hundred thousand distinct CDR3 sequences listed, around 13% were seen once. The source material was PBMCs from blood, sampled 11 to 12 days after vaccination. The receptors originated from a man between 45 and 60 years old who received an inactivated influenza vaccine.

The J gene is TRBJ2-7, the V gene TRBV10-3, with D perhaps assigned TRBD1 or TRBD2 (5 bases each). CDR1 is ENHRY and CDR2 is SYGVKD in the germline V gene. Trimming stripped 6 bases from V and 1 base from J, with 16 bases between. The CDR3 is made up of 15 amino acids. CDR3: CAIRPVGTASYEQYF. The CDR3 DNA sequence: TGTGCCATCAGACCTGTCGGGACGGCGTCCTACGAGCAGTACTTC.

This chain links TRBV14 with TRBJ2-2, with no clear D. V was clipped by 2 bases and J by 1 base, with 11 bases between them. CDR3 size: 16 residues. Germline assignment: CDR1 SGHDN and CDR2 FVKESK. The CDR3, as DNA: TGTGCCAGCAGCCAACTCCGGACGGAGAACACCGGGGAGCTGTTTTTT. It codes for CASSQLRTENTGELFF.

This sequence joins TRBV20-1 and TRBJ1-1, with TRBD1 identical over 7 bases. Germline CDR1 and CDR2: DFQATT and SNEGSKA (reference sequence). The CDR3 contains 11 residues. With V trimmed by 6 bases and J by 11 bases, 9 bases remained unmatched. The CDR3 region is CSAIQGTLAFF. CDR3 in DNA: TGCAGTGCCATACAGGGGACGCTCGCTTTCTTT.

This clonotype was detected only a few times. The chain recombines TRBV29-1 with TRBJ1-2; D perhaps matches TRBD1 (6 bases). Between the trimmed V and J ends, which lost 5 bases and 6 bases, there was a span of 10 bases. Germline CDR1 reads SQVTM; CDR2 reads ANQGSEA. This CDR3 is 11 amino acids long. Here the CDR3 DNA reads TGCAGCGTTTCTGGGGGCGATGGCTACACCTTC. It yields the protein CSVSGGDGYTF. Drawing the rest from reference TRBV29-1 and TRBJ1-2, the complete variable domain is SAVISQKPSRDICQRGTSLTIQCQVDSQVTMMFWYRQQPGQSLTLIATANQGSEATYESGFVIDKFPISRPNLTFSTLTVSNMSPEDSSIYLCSVSGGDGYTFGSGTRLTVV.

This clonotype has at least ten counts. This chain connects TRBV6-2 or TRBV6-3 to TRBJ1-1; D remains unclear. From germline, CDR1 is MNHEY and CDR2 SVGEGT. The CDR3 has 13 residues. Trimming left V 1 base short and J 5 bases short, with 8 bases between. This CDR3 is CASSYFPGTEAFF. DNA of the CDR3: TGTGCCAGCAGTTACTTCCCGGGGACTGAAGCTTTCTTT.

In this sample, this clonotype turned up many times. The chain carries TRBV12-3 or TRBV12-4 and TRBJ2-2; 7 bases are a match to TRBD1. The CDR3 totals 13 residues. Unmatched junction bases numbered 6, after V lost 7 bases and J lost 7 bases. CDR3 protein: CASTQTGFGELFF. CDR3 nucleotides: TGTGCCAGCACCCAGACAGGGTTCGGGGAGCTGTTTTTT.

This clonotype was picked up a small number of times. The V and J genes are TRBV29-1 and TRBJ2-3, with TRBD2 matching 14 bases. V lost 6 bases and J lost 7; bases outside the gene matches: 15. The V gene's germline CDR1 is SQVTM and CDR2 ANQGSEA. The CDR3 is made up of 17 amino acids. Here the CDR3 reads CSVTETSGRALANTQYF. DNA for the CDR3: TGCAGCGTGACTGAGACTAGCGGGAGGGCCTTAGCAAATACGCAGTATTTT.

This clonotype was counted only a few times. The chain joins TRBV2 to TRBJ2-1; unclear D gene. Germline V CDR1 and CDR2: SNHLY, FYNNEI. The CDR3 has 13 amino acids. The V and J ends lost 4 bases and 9 bases respectively, with 13 bases between them. DNA of the CDR3: TGTGCCAGCAGTGGCCAGGCCGTAGGTGAGCAGTTCTTC. It codes for CASSGQAVGEQFF. Filled out from reference TRBV2 and TRBJ2-1, the complete variable domain reads EPEVTQTPSHQVTQMGQEVILRCVPISNHLYFYWYRQILGQKVEFLVSFYNNEISEKSEIFDDQFSVERPDGSNFTLKIRSTKLEDSAMYFCASSGQAVGEQFFGPGTRLTVL.

This clonotype turned up a few times. This chain connects TRBV14 to TRBJ2-2, with D perhaps TRBD1 (6 bases). Germline V gene data show CDR1 as SGHDN and CDR2 as FVKESK. CDR3 length: 14 residues. V was pared by 5 bases and J by 5 bases, with 12 bases between. CDR3 nucleotides: TGTGCCAGCAGCTTCAGGGGTTGGACCGGGGAGCTGTTTTTT. Translated: CASSFRGWTGELFF.

This sequence joins TRBV7-2 and TRBJ2-7; TRBD1 or TRBD2 may be the D gene (5 bases each). The V end was cut by 2 bases, the J end by 5 bases, with 13 bases between. The length of the CDR3 is 14 residues. CDR1 is SGHTA, CDR2 FQGNSA, per germline. CDR3: CASSLRRESHEQYF. In DNA form, the CDR3 reads TGTGCCAGCAGCTTACGCAGGGAGAGCCACGAGCAGTACTTC.

This clonotype was observed a handful of times. The rearrangement joins TRBV20-1 to TRBJ2-1; D may correspond to TRBD1 or TRBD2 (5 bases each). The CDR3 has 15 amino acids. With 2 bases removed from V and 0 bases from J, the gap between germline ends came to 11 bases. CDR1 and CDR2 from the germline V gene are DFQATT and SNEGSKA (reference sequence). Here the CDR3 DNA reads TGCAGTGCTAGATTCGGGGCGGCCTCCTACAATGAGCAGTTCTTC. Translated, it gives CSARFGAASYNEQFF.

This sequence joins TRBV20-1 and TRBJ2-1; 7 bases fit TRBD2. Germline CDR1 reads DFQATT; CDR2 reads SNEGSKA (reference sequence). J gave up 6 bases and V 7 bases, and 9 bases lay outside the gene matches. The CDR3 is 13 amino acids. CDR3 coding DNA: TGCAGTGGAGCGGGACTTCGAGGCAATGAGCAGTTCTTC. Protein product: CSGAGLRGNEQFF.

As DNA, the CDR3 is TGCAGTGCGAGGGGATCCCTGAGCAATCAGCCCCAGCATTTT. Amino acids: CSARGSLSNQPQHF. The chain joins TRBV20-1 to TRBJ1-5; the D gene is possibly TRBD1 (5 bases). V was pared by 6 bases and J by 1 base, with 13 bases between. The CDR3 runs to 14 residues. Germline V gives CDR1 DFQATT, CDR2 SNEGSKA (reference sequence).

In its sample, this clonotype was seen a few times. The gene calls are TRBV10-3 and TRBJ2-3, with D maybe TRBD2 (5 bases). Trimming cost V 4 bases and J 0 bases, with 8 bases left between them. CDR3 size: 14 residues. In germline, CDR1 is ENHRY, CDR2 SYGVKD. The CDR3 sequence is CAISVPGSTDTQYF. The CDR3 nucleotides read TGTGCCATCAGTGTTCCGGGGAGCACAGATACGCAGTATTTT.

In its sample, this clonotype was seen many times. The rearrangement joins TRBV29-1 to TRBJ2-1; D tentatively fits TRBD1 or TRBD2 (5 bases each). With 4 bases removed from V and 12 bases from J, the gap between germline ends came to 10 bases. Per the germline V gene, CDR1 is SQVTM and CDR2 is ANQGSEA. CDR3 size: 10 residues. DNA of the CDR3: TGCAGCGTTGCGGGGCAGTGGCAGTTCTTC. This translates into CSVAGQWQFF.

The V gene is TRBV12-3 or TRBV12-4, the J gene TRBJ2-7, with D possibly being TRBD2 (6 bases). Trimming cost V 3 bases and J 6 bases, with 15 bases left between them. The CDR3 has 14 amino acids. For the CDR3, the DNA is TGTGCCAGCAGTTTCGAACTAGCTAAGTCCGAGCAGTACTTC. Translated: CASSFELAKSEQYF.

Only a few counts were recorded for this clonotype. This chain links TRBV4-3 with TRBJ2-1, with D unresolved. Germline assignment: CDR1 LGHNA and CDR2 YSLEER. This CDR3 comprises 15 residues. Between the trimmed V and J ends, which lost 4 bases and 5 bases, there was a span of 15 bases. The CDR3 region is CASSRWTASNNEQFF. For the CDR3, the DNA is TGCGCCAGCAGCCGCTGGACGGCCAGCAACAATGAGCAGTTCTTC.

This clonotype was seen more than once but under ten times. The genes are TRBV12-3 or TRBV12-4 and TRBJ2-7; 13 nucleotides agree with TRBD2. J lost 4 bases, V lost 5 bases, and 8 bases had no gene match. CDR3 length equals 16 residues. The CDR3 sequence is CASSPRTSGRLYEQYF. The CDR3 DNA reads TGTGCCAGCAGTCCCCGGACTAGCGGGAGACTATACGAGCAGTACTTC.

Only a few counts were recorded for this clonotype. The chain links TRBV3-1 to TRBJ2-7; a possible D gene is TRBD2 (5 bases). The CDR3 is 14 residues long. Trimming took off 3 bases at V and 2 bases at J, with 11 bases between the two ends. CDR1 is LGHDT and CDR2 is YNNKEL in the germline V gene (reference sequence). The CDR3 nucleotides read TGTGCCAGCAGCCAGAGAGACGGGGCCTACGAGCAGTACTTC. It encodes CASSQRDGAYEQYF.

The table lists this clonotype with a few counts. This chain uses TRBV18 with TRBJ2-7; 7 bases match TRBD1. Looked up from germline, CDR1 is KGHSH and CDR2 is LQKENI. The CDR3 extends over 15 amino acids. The junction had 4 bases not matched to a gene; V was cut back by 0 bases and J by 2 bases. The CDR3 nucleotides are TGTGCCAGCTCACCACCGGGACAGCCAGCCTACGAGCAGTACTTC. Residues: CASSPPGQPAYEQYF.

This clonotype was observed at least ten times. The CDR3 bases are TGTGCCAGCAGCTTAAGGGTAAATGAGCAGTTCTTC. Translating it yields CASSLRVNEQFF. The chain couples TRBV7-2 to TRBJ2-1; no definite D call. Germline V gene sequence: CDR1 SGHTA, CDR2 FQGNSA. The CDR3 loop spans 12 amino acids. Trimming left V 2 bases short and J 7 bases short, with 6 bases between.

On this clonotype: A junction end diverges from the germline sequence, so it may reflect a read error. This chain connects TRBV15 to TRBJ2-3; no clear D. Germline V gene lookup returns CDR1 LNHNV and CDR2 YYDKDF (reference sequence). This CDR3 region has 14 residues. This CDR3 is CATCRDPNTDTQYF. The CDR3 nucleotides read TGTGCCACCTGCAGAGATCCTAACACAGATACGCAGTATTTT.

This clonotype was observed many times. This chain joins TRBV29-1 and TRBJ1-2; no clear D. V lost 0 bases and J 6 bases, leaving 5 bases between the germline ends. The CDR3 sequence is 11 residues long. Germline values: CDR1 SQVTM, CDR2 ANQGSEA. CDR3 in amino acids: CSVEDFDGYTF. In nucleotides, the CDR3 is TGCAGCGTTGAAGACTTCGATGGCTACACCTTC.